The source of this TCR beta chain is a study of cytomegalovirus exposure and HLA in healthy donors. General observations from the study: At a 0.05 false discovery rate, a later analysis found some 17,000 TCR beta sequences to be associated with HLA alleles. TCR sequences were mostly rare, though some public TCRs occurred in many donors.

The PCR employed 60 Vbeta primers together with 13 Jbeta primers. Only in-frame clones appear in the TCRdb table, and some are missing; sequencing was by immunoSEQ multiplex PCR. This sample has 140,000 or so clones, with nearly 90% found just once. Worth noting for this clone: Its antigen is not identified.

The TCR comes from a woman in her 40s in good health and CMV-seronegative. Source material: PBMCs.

CDR3 coding DNA: TGCAGCGTTGAGGGTATGACAGGGGCCGGTACTGAAGCTTTCTTT. This encodes CSVEGMTGAGTEAFF. This chain links TRBV29-1 with TRBJ1-1, with 8 bases fitting TRBD1. The CDR3 is 15 amino acids. The trim removed 3 bases at V and 5 bases at J, leaving 11 bases unmatched. Germline CDR1 and CDR2: SQVTM and ANQGSEA.